Each of the 10 T cell receptor beta chains below was sequenced from the same sample in a study of low-dose radiotherapy and immunotherapy resistance in tumors. First-strand cDNA relied on TRAV- and TRBV-specific primers spanning alpha and beta chains. The authors ran roughly 20 PCR cycles to amplify TCRs with a constant-region primer and V-primer adapter. TCRdb re-analysed the reads in MiXCR, keeping a single row per CDR3 protein. This table holds about 58,000 distinct CDR3 sequences, 20% to 25% found once. As to time point: after trial treatment. The treatment: LDRT plus nivolumab, ipilimumab, low-dose cyclophosphamide and aspirin (RACIN trial). Sequenced here: PBMCs, sampled after low-dose radiotherapy plus immunotherapy. The receptors derive from a male donor with prostate cancer.

Comments on this clonotype: A far larger clone is off by one base, so a read error is likely. This sequence joins TRBV13 and TRBJ1-1, with TRBD1 matching 7 bases. The V and J ends lost 3 bases and 0 bases, in that order; junction bases with no gene match: 4. The CDR3 sequence is 15 residues long. The V gene's germline CDR1 is PRHDT and CDR2 FYEKMQ (reference sequence). The CDR3 region is CASSFPTGMNTEAFF. For the CDR3, the DNA is TGTGCCAGCAGCTTCCCGACAGGGATGAACACTGAAGCTTTCTTT.

This clonotype was detected ten times or more. The V gene is TRBV29-1, the J gene TRBJ1-1; a weak D match, TRBD1 (6 bases). CDR1 is SQVTM and CDR2 is ANQGSEA in the germline V gene. This CDR3 region has 12 residues. V lost 4 bases and J 7 bases, leaving 13 bases between the germline ends. The CDR3 bases are TGCAGCGTTGCGGGCAGGGGCCGTGAAGCTTTCTTT. Encoded protein: CSVAGRGREAFF.

This clonotype was counted many times. This chain uses TRBV23-1 with TRBJ2-5, with 7 bases fitting TRBD1. TRBV23-1 is designated an ORF whose function remains uncertain. V was pared by 6 bases and J by 5 bases, with 9 bases of the junction left unmatched. The CDR3 is 14 residues long. The CDR3 loop is CASSPKSRGETQYF. The CDR3 DNA reads as TGCGCCAGCAGCCCAAAATCCAGGGGGGAGACCCAGTACTTC.

This clonotype was seen repeatedly, ten times or more. This chain links TRBV7-2 with TRBJ2-2; 8 nucleotides align to TRBD2. Looked up from germline, CDR1 is SGHTA and CDR2 is FQGNSA. The trim removed 11 bases at V and 5 bases at J, leaving 10 bases unmatched. This CDR3 is built from 14 residues. The CDR3 loop is CAADRGGGTGELFF. As DNA, the CDR3 is TGTGCCGCCGACCGGGGGGGCGGGACCGGGGAGCTGTTTTTT.

In its sample, this clonotype was seen many times. J is TRBJ1-1 and V is TRBV4-2; D might be TRBD1 (5 bases). V shed 0 bases and J shed 4 bases, with 9 bases lying between them. CDR1 and CDR2 (germline): LGHNA, YNFKEQ. CDR3 length equals 14 residues. CDR3 in amino acids: CASSQEEGRTEAFF. The CDR3 DNA follows: TGTGCCAGCAGCCAAGAGGAGGGACGCACTGAAGCTTTCTTT.

This clonotype occurred many times. The chain employs TRBV20-1 and TRBJ2-7; TRBD2 matches 8 bases. CDR3 length: 12 amino acids. V trimming: 6 bases; J trimming: 3 bases; junction bases outside the gene matches: 4. Germline V lookup: CDR1 DFQATT, CDR2 SNEGSKA (reference sequence). The CDR3 DNA is TGCAGTGCAATACTAGCGGACTACGAGCAGTACTTC. Translated, it gives CSAILADYEQYF.

This clonotype came up many times. In DNA form, the CDR3 reads TGTGCCAGCAGCAAACTAGCGGGGGGCCGCAAGGGCAATGAGCAGTTCTTC. It translates to CASSKLAGGRKGNEQFF. V and J are TRBV6-2 or TRBV6-3 and TRBJ2-1; 12 positions match TRBD2. Germline V gives CDR1 MNHEY, CDR2 SVGEGT. The CDR3 is made up of 17 amino acids. V shed 6 bases and J 6 bases; nucleotides not matched to a gene: 12.

The chain joins TRBV7-9 to TRBJ2-2; a weak D match, TRBD1 (5 bases). CDR1 is SEHNR and CDR2 is FQNEAQ in the germline V gene (reference sequence). The V end lost 2 bases, the J end lost 6 bases, and 7 bases lay between the germline ends. The CDR3 runs to 13 residues. CDR3 nucleotide sequence: TGTGCCAGCAGCTTACAGGGATCCGGGGAGCTGTTTTTT. Residues: CASSLQGSGELFF.

This clonotype came up many times. The rearrangement uses TRBV20-1 and TRBJ2-2; D is ambiguous. The CDR3 has 12 amino acids. Per the germline V gene, CDR1 is DFQATT and CDR2 is SNEGSKA (reference sequence). V was clipped by 4 bases and J by 1 base, with 4 bases between them. The CDR3 DNA reads TGCAGTGCTACAGAGAACACCGGGGAGCTGTTTTTT. Its translation is CSATENTGELFF.

This clonotype came up many times. V gene TRBV28 combines with J gene TRBJ1-2, with D perhaps TRBD1 (5 bases). CDR1 and CDR2 (germline): MDHEN, SYDVKM. Trimming left V 3 bases short and J 6 bases short, with 14 bases between. The CDR3 runs to 14 residues. In DNA, the CDR3 is TGTGCCAGCAGTTTTCTCTCCAGGGTTAATGGCTACACCTTC. It specifies CASSFLSRVNGYTF.